These 21 T cell receptor beta chains share one sample of origin, sequenced in a study of shared clonotypes between healthy human individuals (TCRdb year 2020). The receptor library was made with the immunoSEQ multiplex PCR assay. Held by TCRdb, this immuneACCESS table contains in-frame sequences only and omits some clones. Under half of the omission traces to an unresolved V gene where checked; the cause of the rest is unknown. The sample data list around 2.3 million clones, and approximately 96% of these were observed just once. The ten largest clones represent approximately 0.13% of the sample. The sequenced material came from naive CD4+ T cells sorted from blood. This sample's cell subset or site label indicates: CD45RA+ positively selected. The origin of the receptors is a man aged 18 to 30 in good health.

This clone appeared a single time. The V call is TRBV20-1, the J call TRBJ2-1; no clear D. Germline CDR1 is DFQATT and CDR2 is SNEGSKA (reference sequence). The CDR3 contains 11 residues. Trimming took 6 bases from V and 10 from J, leaving 13 bases between them. In DNA, the CDR3 is TGCAGTGCAGACAAGGAAACGGAGCAGTTCTTC. This translates into CSADKETEQFF.

This chain connects TRBV15 to TRBJ1-1; D remains ambiguous. This CDR3 spans 16 amino acids. CDR1 and CDR2 from the germline V gene are LNHNV and YYDKDF (reference sequence). V shed 0 bases and J shed 0 bases, with 11 bases lying between them. The DNA for the CDR3 is TGTGCCACCAGCAGAGACTCCTCCAGGCTGAACACTGAAGCTTTCTTT. Protein: CATSRDSSRLNTEAFF. Complete variable domain (other parts from reference TRBV15 and TRBJ1-1): DAMVIQNPRYQVTQFGKPVTLSCSQTLNHNVMYWYQQKSSQAPKLLFHYYDKDFNNEADTPDNFQSRRPNTSFCFLDIRSPGLGDTAMYLCATSRDSSRLNTEAFFGQGTRLTVV.

The chain has TRBV30 and TRBJ2-3; 8 nucleotides align to TRBD2. V shed 1 base, J shed 5 bases, and the junction held 8 bases outside the gene matches. The CDR3 is 15 residues long. Germline-derived CDR1 and CDR2 are GTSNPN and SVGIG (reference sequence). CDR3 DNA sequence: TGTGCCTGGAGTGGGGAGCGGGAGAATATAGATACGCAGTATTTT. It encodes CAWSGERENIDTQYF.

This sequence joins TRBV27 and TRBJ1-3; D not certain. The CDR3 contains 13 residues. V lost 7 bases, J lost 1 base, and 8 bases lay in between. Germline V lookup: CDR1 MNHEY, CDR2 SMNVEV (reference sequence). This chain's CDR3 is CASTGRSGNTIYF. Written as DNA, the CDR3 is TGTGCCAGCACCGGGCGGTCTGGAAACACCATATATTTT.

The chain has TRBV5-1 and TRBJ1-1; TRBD1 might be the D (5 bases). V lost 3 bases and J 1 base, leaving 7 bases between the germline ends. The length of the CDR3 is 13 residues. Per the germline V gene, CDR1 is SGHRS and CDR2 is YFSETQ. The CDR3 protein is CASSWTSNTEAFF. CDR3 coding DNA: TGCGCCAGCAGCTGGACATCGAACACTGAAGCTTTCTTT.

The V call is TRBV5-6, the J call TRBJ1-1; D gene uncertain. Trimming removed 3 bases from V and 7 bases from J, with 10 bases in between. The CDR3 has 12 residues. Germline CDR1 reads SGHDT; CDR2 reads YYEEEE. The DNA of the CDR3 is TGTGCCAGCAGCTCCCGGAGGAGTGAAGCTTTCTTT. Its protein product is CASSSRRSEAFF.

The rearrangement joins TRBV7-6 to TRBJ1-6; perhaps TRBD1 as D (6 bases). In germline, CDR1 is SGHVS, CDR2 FNYEAQ. The CDR3 is made up of 20 amino acids. V lost 2 bases to trimming and J lost 6 bases, with 26 bases between them. The CDR3 here is CASSLRGDGPTKGFNSPLHF. The DNA for the CDR3 is TGTGCCAGCAGCTTAAGGGGGGATGGGCCGACGAAGGGGTTTAATTCACCCCTCCACTTT.

The V gene is TRBV5-5, the J gene TRBJ2-5; 7 bases align to TRBD2. J gave up 5 bases and V 6 bases, and 10 bases lay outside the gene matches. The V gene's germline CDR1 is SGHKS and CDR2 YYEKEE (reference sequence). This CDR3 has 14 residues. CDR3 nucleotide sequence: TGTGCCAGCACCCGGACTATCGGGGGGGAGACCCAGTACTTC. It yields the protein CASTRTIGGETQYF.

The chain combines TRBV19 with TRBJ2-7, with a tentative D call TRBD2 (6 bases). Trimming pared 9 bases from V and 4 bases from J, leaving 16 bases between. The CDR3 runs to 13 residues. CDR1 LNHDA and CDR2 SQIVND come from the germline V gene (reference sequence). As DNA, the CDR3 is TGTGCCAGCAGCGGCGTGGGGGGTTACGAGCAGTACTTC. Translating gives CASSGVGGYEQYF.

The chain carries TRBV6-6 and TRBJ2-7; TRBD2 agrees at 14 bases. The germline CDR1 and CDR2 sequences are MNHNY and SVGAGI (reference sequence). J was trimmed by 4 bases and V by 6 bases; bases with no gene match: 8. This CDR3 is built from 16 residues. Here the CDR3 reads CASRRPGLAGEYEQYF. In nucleotides, the CDR3 is TGTGCCAGCAGAAGGCCGGGACTAGCGGGAGAATACGAGCAGTACTTC.

V gene TRBV4-2 combines with J gene TRBJ1-2; 9 bases are a match to TRBD1. CDR3 length equals 15 residues. The V segment lost 5 bases and the J segment 1 base; nucleotides outside the gene matches: 5. Germline V CDR1 and CDR2: LGHNA, YNFKEQ. This chain's CDR3 is CASSDGTGNNYGYTF. DNA for the CDR3: TGTGCCAGCAGCGACGGGACAGGGAATAACTATGGCTACACCTTC.

The rearrangement uses TRBV2 and TRBJ1-3, with D possibly TRBD1 on 5 matching bases. CDR3 length: 15 amino acids. Trimming cost V 6 bases and J 0 bases, with 12 bases left between them. The germline V gene has CDR1 SNHLY and CDR2 FYNNEI. CDR3 nucleotide sequence: TGTGCCAGCAGCGACGACAGAAACTCTGGAAACACCATATATTTT. It is translated as CASSDDRNSGNTIYF.

The genes are TRBV7-3 and TRBJ1-1, with 10 positions matching TRBD1. The CDR3 runs 18 residues. V shed 5 bases, J shed 4 bases, and the junction held 16 bases outside the gene matches. Germline values: CDR1 SGHTA, CDR2 FQGTGA. In DNA, the CDR3 is TGTGCCAGCAGCCGCTCATCCGGGACAGGGGCGGAAGGCACTGAAGCTTTCTTT. Its protein product is CASSRSSGTGAEGTEAFF.

The V call is TRBV11-1, the J call TRBJ2-5, with D possibly called TRBD1 or TRBD2 (6 bases each). The V gene's germline CDR1 is SGHAT and CDR2 FQDESV (reference sequence). Between the trimmed V and J ends, which lost 3 bases and 5 bases, there was a span of 13 bases. This CDR3 has 14 amino acids. This CDR3 reads CASSLEGVGETQYF. CDR3 sequence (DNA): TGTGCCAGCAGCTTGGAGGGGGTTGGGGAGACCCAGTACTTC.

The chain has TRBV6-1 and TRBJ1-1; 7 bases line up with TRBD1. The CDR3 length is 14 residues. Trimming at V came to 0 bases and at J to 8 bases, leaving 6 bases not matched to a gene. Germline V gene lookup returns CDR1 MNHNS and CDR2 SASEGT. The CDR3 loop is CASSEASGQAEAFF. The CDR3 DNA reads TGTGCCAGCAGTGAAGCTTCAGGACAGGCCGAAGCTTTCTTT.

The genes are TRBV2 and TRBJ2-7, with TRBD1 as a possible D gene (5 bases). CDR1 is SNHLY, CDR2 FYNNEI, per germline. Trimming removed 8 bases from V and 6 bases from J, with 14 bases in between. The CDR3 length is 12 residues. The CDR3 nucleotides read TGTGCCAGCTCGCGAAATGGGGCCGAGCAGTACTTC. It specifies CASSRNGAEQYF.

J is TRBJ1-2 and V is TRBV11-2, with TRBD1 identical over 7 bases. This CDR3 contains 12 residues. The germline CDR1 and CDR2 sequences are SGHAT and FQNNGV. Trimming removed 5 bases from V and 8 bases from J; junction bases left unmatched: 5. The CDR3 DNA follows: TGTGCCAGCAGCGCGACAGGGTCCGGCTACACCTTC. Translation: CASSATGSGYTF.

The chain uses TRBV7-3 and TRBJ2-7, with D perhaps matching TRBD2 (5 bases). Trimming pared 2 bases from V and 2 bases from J, leaving 13 bases between. This CDR3 is 15 amino acids long. The germline V gene encodes CDR1 SGHTA and CDR2 FQGTGA. The CDR3 sequence: CASSLASSSPYEQYF. The CDR3 DNA is TGTGCCAGCAGCTTAGCGTCTAGCAGCCCCTACGAGCAGTACTTC.

The rearrangement links TRBV23-1 to TRBJ2-3; D is undetermined. TRBV23-1 is flagged as an ORF with uncertain function. Between the trimmed V and J ends, which lost 7 bases and 4 bases, there was a span of 0 bases. This CDR3 has 9 residues. CDR3 sequence: CASTDTQYF. The CDR3, as DNA: TGCGCCAGCACAGATACGCAGTATTTT.

The table lists this clone with a few counts. The rearrangement links TRBV10-3 to TRBJ1-1, with a possible D match to TRBD1 (5 bases). Germline CDR1 is ENHRY and CDR2 is SYGVKD. Trimming shortened V by 11 bases and J by 1 base, and 14 bases separated the two germline ends. This CDR3 region has 13 residues. The CDR3 spells CASSSTENTEAFF. The CDR3 nucleotides read TGTGCCTCTTCATCGACAGAGAACACTGAAGCTTTCTTT.

This sequence joins TRBV5-1 and TRBJ2-3; 12 bases match TRBD1. There are 16 residues in the CDR3. The germline V gene encodes CDR1 SGHRS and CDR2 YFSETQ. The ends lost 4 bases at V and 5 bases at J; junction bases unmatched: 8. The CDR3 sequence is CASSTGTGGAVDTQYF. CDR3 nucleotides: TGCGCCAGCAGCACCGGGACAGGGGGCGCGGTAGATACGCAGTATTTT.